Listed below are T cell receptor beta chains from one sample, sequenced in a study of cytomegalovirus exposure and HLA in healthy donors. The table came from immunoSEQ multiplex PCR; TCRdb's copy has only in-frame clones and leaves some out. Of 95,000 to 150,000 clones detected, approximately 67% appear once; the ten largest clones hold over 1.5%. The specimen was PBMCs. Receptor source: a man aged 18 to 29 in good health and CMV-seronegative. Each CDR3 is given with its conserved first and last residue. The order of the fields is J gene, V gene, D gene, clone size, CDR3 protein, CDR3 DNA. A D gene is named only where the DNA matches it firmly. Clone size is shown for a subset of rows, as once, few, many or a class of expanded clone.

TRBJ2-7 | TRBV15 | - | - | CATSALRGGEQYF | TGTGCCACCAGCGCCCTGAGGGGGGGCGAGCAGTACTTC
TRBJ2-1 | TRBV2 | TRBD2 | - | CASSGLAGDWDEQFF | TGTGCCAGCAGTGGACTAGCGGGAGATTGGGATGAGCAGTTCTTC
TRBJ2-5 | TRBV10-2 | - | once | CASSESTWETYF | TGCGCCAGCAGTGAGTCGACTTGGGAGACCTACTTC
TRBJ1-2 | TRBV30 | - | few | CAWSVGRAYGYTF | TGTGCCTGGAGCGTGGGGAGGGCATATGGCTACACCTTC
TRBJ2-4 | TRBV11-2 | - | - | CASSLLAKNIQYF | TGTGCCAGCAGCTTACTAGCCAAAAACATTCAGTACTTC
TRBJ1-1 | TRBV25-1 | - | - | CASSVRTAPNTEAFF | TGTGCCAGCAGTGTACGGACAGCTCCGAACACTGAAGCTTTCTTT
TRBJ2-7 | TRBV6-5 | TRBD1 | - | CASRKTGTGAYEQYF | TGTGCCAGCAGGAAGACCGGGACAGGGGCCTACGAGCAGTACTTC
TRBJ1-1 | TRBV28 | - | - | CASSLPLTRHTEAFF | TGTGCCAGCAGTTTACCACTAACGAGGCACACTGAAGCTTTCTTT
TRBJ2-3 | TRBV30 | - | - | CAWSGTTDTQYF | TGTGCCTGGAGTGGGACTACAGATACGCAGTATTTT
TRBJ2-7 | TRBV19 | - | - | CASTMTGGEQYF | TGTGCCAGTACTATGACCGGAGGCGAGCAGTACTTC
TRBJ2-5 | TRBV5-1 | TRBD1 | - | CASSYRRGQGIQETQYF | TGCGCCAGCAGCTACCGAAGGGGACAGGGGATACAAGAGACCCAGTACTTC
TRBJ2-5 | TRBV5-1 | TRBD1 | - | CASSWDRETQYF | TGCGCCAGCAGCTGGGACAGAGAGACCCAGTACTTC
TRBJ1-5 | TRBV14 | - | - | CASSRSGFNQPQHF | TGTGCCAGCAGCCGATCAGGGTTTAATCAGCCCCAGCATTTT
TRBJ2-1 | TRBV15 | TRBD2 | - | CATSQPGLAFNEQFF | TGTGCCACCAGCCAGCCGGGACTAGCGTTTAATGAGCAGTTCTTC
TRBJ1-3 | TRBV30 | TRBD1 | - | CAWRFAGTGKGNTIYF | TGTGCCTGGAGGTTTGCCGGGACAGGGAAAGGAAACACCATATATTTT
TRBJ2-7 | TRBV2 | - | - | CASSETTIGGFSYEQYF | TGTGCCAGCAGTGAAACGACTATCGGCGGTTTTTCCTACGAGCAGTACTTC
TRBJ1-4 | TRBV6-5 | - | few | CASSYSATNEKLFF | TGTGCCAGCAGTTACTCCGCAACTAATGAAAAACTGTTTTTT
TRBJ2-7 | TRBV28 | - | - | CASSFSRGPYEQYF | TGTGCCAGCAGTTTTTCTAGGGGTCCATACGAGCAGTACTTC
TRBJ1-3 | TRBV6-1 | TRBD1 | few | CASSETGASGNTIYF | TGTGCCAGCAGTGAGACAGGGGCTTCCGGAAACACCATATATTTT
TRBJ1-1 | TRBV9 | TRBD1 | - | CASSLTGLNTEAFF | TGTGCCAGCAGCCTGACAGGGTTGAACACTGAAGCTTTCTTT
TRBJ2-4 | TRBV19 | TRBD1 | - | CASSETTGQHTKNIQYF | TGTGCCAGTAGTGAAACGACGGGACAGCACACGAAAAACATTCAGTACTTC
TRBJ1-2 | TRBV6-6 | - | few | CASSYSALTLYGYTF | TGTGCCAGCAGTTACTCTGCCCTGACTCTCTATGGCTACACCTTC
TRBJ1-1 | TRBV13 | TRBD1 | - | CASSAGKRTGPNTEAFF | TGTGCCAGCAGCGCCGGTAAGAGGACAGGGCCGAACACTGAAGCTTTCTTT
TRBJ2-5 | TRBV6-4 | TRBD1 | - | CASRRGPGETQYF | TGTGCCAGCAGGAGGGGGCCGGGGGAGACCCAGTACTTC
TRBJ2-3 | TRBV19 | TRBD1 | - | CASSDRGRWSTDTQYF | TGTGCCAGTAGTGACAGGGGGCGATGGAGCACAGATACGCAGTATTTT
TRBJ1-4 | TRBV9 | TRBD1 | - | CASSVAGGVWEKLFF | TGTGCCAGCAGCGTCGCAGGGGGCGTCTGGGAAAAACTGTTTTTT
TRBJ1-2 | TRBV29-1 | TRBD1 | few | CSVDPGTGGGYTF | TGCAGCGTTGATCCCGGGACAGGGGGGGGCTACACCTTC
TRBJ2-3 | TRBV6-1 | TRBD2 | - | CARTGTNTDTQYF | TGTGCCCGCACCGGGACTAACACAGATACGCAGTATTTT
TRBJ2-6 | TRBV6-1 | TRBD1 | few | CATGDRSGANVLTF | TGTGCCACTGGGGACAGATCTGGGGCCAACGTCCTGACTTTC
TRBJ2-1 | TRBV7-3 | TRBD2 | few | CASSLETGGPDEQFF | TGTGCCAGCAGCTTAGAGACGGGGGGGCCGGATGAGCAGTTCTTC
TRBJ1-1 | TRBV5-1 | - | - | CASSSLAAASLNTEAFF | TGCGCCAGCAGCTCTCTTGCGGCGGCTTCACTGAACACTGAAGCTTTCTTT
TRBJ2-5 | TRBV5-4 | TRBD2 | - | CASSLVRTSGGQETQYF | TGTGCCAGCAGCTTGGTTCGAACTAGCGGGGGACAAGAGACCCAGTACTTC
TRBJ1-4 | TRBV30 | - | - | CAWKATTPYNEKLFF | TGTGCCTGGAAAGCAACGACACCCTATAATGAAAAACTGTTTTTT
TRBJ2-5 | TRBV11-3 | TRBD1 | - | CASSRQGYQETQYF | TGTGCCAGCAGCCGACAGGGGTACCAAGAGACCCAGTACTTC
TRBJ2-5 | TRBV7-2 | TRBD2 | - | CASSSPLAGQETQYF | TGTGCCAGCAGCTCCCCCCTAGCGGGCCAAGAGACCCAGTACTTC
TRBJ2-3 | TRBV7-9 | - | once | CASSYNTDTQYF | TGTGCCAGCAGCTACAACACAGATACGCAGTATTTT
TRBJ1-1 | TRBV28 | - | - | CASSRQGRAEAFF | TGTGCCAGCAGTCGTCAGGGTAGGGCTGAAGCTTTCTTT
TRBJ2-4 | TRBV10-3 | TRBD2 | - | CATTSGGAVNIQYF | TGTGCCACTACCAGCGGGGGGGCCGTAAACATTCAGTACTTC
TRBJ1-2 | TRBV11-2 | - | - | CASSLFGYGYTF | TGTGCCAGTAGCTTATTCGGGTATGGCTACACCTTC
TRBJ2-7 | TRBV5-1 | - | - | CASSLTASYEQYF | TGCGCCAGCAGCTTGACAGCCTCCTACGAGCAGTACTTC
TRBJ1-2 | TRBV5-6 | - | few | CASSPDKLYGYTF | TGTGCCAGCAGCCCGGACAAACTCTATGGCTACACCTTC
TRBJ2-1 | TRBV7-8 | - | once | CASSLRRTGARDEQFF | TGTGCCAGCAGCTTAAGGAGAACGGGAGCGAGGGATGAGCAGTTCTTC
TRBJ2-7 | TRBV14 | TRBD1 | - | CASSLSGQGEQYF | TGTGCCAGCAGCCTGTCGGGACAGGGCGAGCAGTACTTC
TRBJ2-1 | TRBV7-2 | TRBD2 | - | CASSPGTSGINEQFF | TGTGCCAGCAGCCCAGGGACTAGCGGGATCAATGAGCAGTTCTTC
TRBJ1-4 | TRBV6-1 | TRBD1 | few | CASSEGTGVGEKLFF | TGTGCCAGCAGTGAAGGGACAGGGGTGGGGGAAAAACTGTTTTTT
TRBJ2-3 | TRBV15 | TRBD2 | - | CATSAGGVTDTQYF | TGTGCCACCAGCGCGGGGGGCGTCACAGATACGCAGTATTTT
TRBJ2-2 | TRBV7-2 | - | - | CASSLNGNTGELFF | TGTGCCAGCAGCTTAAACGGGAACACCGGGGAGCTGTTTTTT
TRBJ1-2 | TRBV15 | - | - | CATSRRGDYYGYTF | TGTGCCACCAGCAGGCGGGGGGACTACTATGGCTACACCTTC
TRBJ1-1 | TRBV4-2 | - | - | CASSQDRGGREAFF | TGTGCCAGCAGCCAAGACAGGGGTGGACGTGAAGCTTTCTTT
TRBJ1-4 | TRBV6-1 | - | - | CASSALTGKTEKLFF | TGTGCCAGCAGTGCACTTACAGGGAAGACGGAAAAACTGTTTTTT
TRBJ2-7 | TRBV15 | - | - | CATSRAAFTGYYEQYF | TGTGCCACCAGCAGAGCAGCGTTCACAGGATACTACGAGCAGTACTTC
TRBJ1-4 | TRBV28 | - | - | CASSSPPGEKLFF | TGTGCCAGCAGTTCCCCCCCGGGGGAAAAACTGTTTTTT
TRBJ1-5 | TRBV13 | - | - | CASSLERQPQHF | TGTGCCAGCAGCTTAGAGCGTCAGCCCCAGCATTTT
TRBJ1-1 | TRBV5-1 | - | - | CASSLWRGGDTEAFF | TGCGCCAGCAGCTTGTGGCGCGGGGGGGACACTGAAGCTTTCTTT
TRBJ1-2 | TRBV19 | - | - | CASSISEVSYGYTF | TGTGCCAGTAGTATAAGCGAGGTCTCCTATGGCTACACCTTC
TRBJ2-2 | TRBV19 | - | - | CASSIIPRGELFF | TGTGCCAGTAGTATTATCCCCAGGGGGGAGCTGTTTTTT